This T cell receptor (beta chain) was sequenced during a study of cytomegalovirus exposure and HLA in healthy donors. Study-wide points: The study listed approximately 160 cytomegalovirus-associated TCR beta chains. According to a later analysis, most TCR beta chains associated with CMV appeared HLA-restricted. Across donors, sequencing depth was assumed by presence/absence analyses to be roughly uniform.

In the case of this clone: Its antigen remains unknown.

13 Jbeta primers and 60 Vbeta primers were used for the PCR. Sequencing was performed with immunoSEQ multiplex PCR; in TCRdb, only in-frame clones are kept and a portion is missing. The table has under 70,000 clones, 55% to 75% seen once. Sequencing used PBMCs. This TCR came from a man aged 35 to 55 in good health and CMV-seropositive.

CDR3 in amino acids: CASGKPTSGSSDTQYF. For the CDR3, the DNA is TGTGCTAGTGGTAAACCCACTAGCGGGTCTTCAGATACGCAGTATTTT. J is TRBJ2-3 and V is TRBV12-5; 9 bases agree with TRBD2. Germline-derived CDR1 and CDR2 are LGHNT and FRNRAP. The CDR3 length is 16 residues. Losses at the gene ends were 5 bases for V and 4 bases for J; bases not matched to a gene: 10. Full variable domain (remainder filled in from reference TRBV12-5 and TRBJ2-3): DARVTQTPRHKVTEMGQEVTMRCQPILGHNTVFWYRQTMMQGLELLAYFRNRAPLDDSGMPKDRFSAEMPDATLATLKIQPSEPRDSAVYFCASGKPTSGSSDTQYFGPGTRLTVL.